This passage covers 30 T cell receptor beta chains from one sample sequenced in a study of response to subunit inactivated influenza vaccine. TCRdb ran MiXCR on the RT-PCR reads and lists one entry per CDR3 protein. The top ten hold 35% to 40% of the sample, which has 170,000 or so distinct CDR3 sequences, around a tenth seen once. The material was CD8+ T cells sorted from PBMCs, obtained roughly 24 months after vaccination. The receptors derive from a man aged 45 to 75 who received an inactivated influenza vaccine.

The chain combines TRBV4-1 with TRBJ1-6, with TRBD1 matching over 8 bases. CDR1 is MGHRA, CDR2 YSYEKL, per germline. V lost 6 bases, J lost 2 bases, and 9 bases stayed unmatched. The CDR3 spans 17 residues. CDR3 nucleotide sequence: TGCGCCAGCAGTAAACCACCAGGGGGCACCTATAATTCACCCCTCCACTTT. Its translation is CASSKPPGGTYNSPLHF.

This CDR3 reads CASSLEPAGGSQETQYF. The CDR3 DNA reads as TGTGCCAGCAGCTTGGAGCCAGCGGGAGGCTCCCAAGAGACCCAGTACTTC. This sequence joins TRBV5-5 and TRBJ2-5, with 9 nucleotides matching TRBD2. The V gene's germline CDR1 is SGHKS and CDR2 YYEKEE (reference sequence). This CDR3 contains 17 residues. After removal of 0 bases from V and 1 base from J, the junction contained 7 bases not matched to a gene.

The V call is TRBV29-1, the J call TRBJ2-3, with 9 bases that match TRBD1. This CDR3 is built from 14 residues. V lost 6 bases and J lost 2; bases outside the gene matches: 6. Per the germline V gene, CDR1 is SQVTM and CDR2 is ANQGSEA. This chain's CDR3 is CSVKTGGTTDTQYF. The CDR3 nucleotides are TGCAGCGTGAAGACAGGGGGGACCACAGATACGCAGTATTTT.

This clonotype has at least ten counts. V gene TRBV27 combines with J gene TRBJ2-1; 14 bases are a match to TRBD2. Per germline, CDR1 MNHEY and CDR2 SMNVEV (reference sequence). The CDR3 consists of 15 residues. Trimming at V came to 5 bases and at J to 6 bases, leaving 3 bases not matched to a gene. The CDR3 here is CASSLGTSGSNEQFF. In DNA, the CDR3 is TGTGCCAGCAGTCTCGGGACTAGCGGGAGCAATGAGCAGTTCTTC.

This chain links TRBV28 with TRBJ1-1, with D possibly being TRBD1 (5 bases). The CDR3 runs to 15 residues. The germline gives CDR1 MDHEN, CDR2 SYDVKM. Trimming shortened V by 4 bases and J by 1 base, and 13 bases separated the two germline ends. CDR3 sequence: CASSYLLGRNTEAFF. The CDR3 DNA reads as TGTGCCAGCAGTTACCTCCTGGGGCGGAACACTGAAGCTTTCTTT.

The rearrangement uses TRBV4-1 and TRBJ2-1; no firm D call. The CDR3 is 14 residues long. The germline CDR1 and CDR2 sequences are MGHRA and YSYEKL. The V gene lost 2 bases and the J gene lost 6 bases, with 11 bases spanning the gap. The CDR3 protein is CASSQISGGNEQFF. In nucleotides, the CDR3 is TGCGCCAGCAGCCAAATTTCGGGCGGCAATGAGCAGTTCTTC.

V usage is TRBV9 and J usage is TRBJ2-3, with TRBD2 as a possible D gene (6 bases). Looked up from germline, CDR1 is SGDLS and CDR2 is YYNGEE. The ends were cut back, 1 base at V and 1 base at J, with 10 bases in the middle. This CDR3 is built from 15 residues. CDR3 amino acids: CASSVQGGGTDTQYF. The DNA of the CDR3 is TGTGCCAGCAGCGTACAGGGCGGGGGCACAGATACGCAGTATTTT.

The rearrangement uses TRBV25-1 and TRBJ2-7; D uncertain. V lost 10 bases and J lost 0, with 13 bases in between. CDR1 and CDR2 from the germline V gene are MGHDK and SYGVNS. This CDR3 region has 13 residues. CDR3 DNA sequence: TGTGCCACTTCGGACGGTTACTCCTACGAGCAGTACTTC. Translating it yields CATSDGYSYEQYF.

The V gene is TRBV15, the J gene TRBJ2-1; TRBD2 agrees at 10 bases. Per the germline V gene, CDR1 is LNHNV and CDR2 is YYDKDF (reference sequence). Losses at the gene ends were 5 bases for V and 9 bases for J; bases not matched to a gene: 13. The CDR3 extends over 16 amino acids. CDR3 bases: TGTGCCACCAGCCACCCTAGCGGGAGTTATGTAGGTGAGCAGTTCTTC. Its protein is CATSHPSGSYVGEQFF.

The table lists this clonotype with many counts. The J gene is TRBJ2-1, the V gene TRBV27; 11 bases match TRBD2. The germline gives CDR1 MNHEY, CDR2 SMNVEV (reference sequence). CDR3 length: 17 amino acids. The V segment lost 2 bases and the J segment 0 bases; nucleotides outside the gene matches: 3. The CDR3 coding sequence is TGTGCCAGCAGTTTAACTAGCGGGGGCTACTCCTACAATGAGCAGTTCTTC. Translation: CASSLTSGGYSYNEQFF.

This clonotype was recorded a few times. The genes are TRBV12-5 and TRBJ2-1, with D possibly matching TRBD1 (6 bases). Trimming pared 7 bases from V and 3 bases from J, leaving 16 bases between. Germline-derived CDR1 and CDR2 are LGHNT and FRNRAP. The CDR3 spans 15 residues. The CDR3 loop reads CASALGDTIYNEQFF. The CDR3 DNA reads TGTGCTAGTGCCCTCGGGGACACCATCTACAATGAGCAGTTCTTC.

The V call is TRBV9, the J call TRBJ1-5; 8 bases map to TRBD1. The germline V gene encodes CDR1 SGDLS and CDR2 YYNGEE. Losses at the gene ends were 4 bases for V and 3 bases for J; bases not matched to a gene: 9. The CDR3 spans 16 residues. The CDR3 protein is CASSPGTGQNNQPQHF. CDR3 DNA sequence: TGTGCCAGCAGCCCCGGGACAGGTCAAAACAATCAGCCCCAGCATTTT. The full variable domain, rest sourced from reference TRBV9 and TRBJ1-5, is DSGVTQTPKHLITATGQRVTLRCSPRSGDLSVYWYQQSLDQGLQFLIQYYNGEERAKGNILERFSAQQFPDLHSELNLSSLELGDSALYFCASSPGTGQNNQPQHFGDGTRLSIL.

This clonotype has a count of ten or more. The J gene is TRBJ1-1, the V gene TRBV20-1; 7 bases match TRBD1. Germline V CDR1 and CDR2: DFQATT, SNEGSKA (reference sequence). Trimming removed 6 bases from V and 8 bases from J; junction bases left unmatched: 6. The CDR3 spans 11 residues. The CDR3: CSAWTGLEAFF. In DNA form, the CDR3 reads TGCAGTGCCTGGACAGGCCTGGAAGCTTTCTTT.

The chain couples TRBV29-1 to TRBJ2-7; the D is unclear. CDR3 length: 13 residues. The germline V gene encodes CDR1 SQVTM and CDR2 ANQGSEA. Between the trimmed V and J ends, which lost 4 bases and 6 bases, there was a span of 16 bases. CDR3 nucleotides: TGCAGCGTTGTTCCCCCGCCGGGTACCGAGCAGTACTTC. Amino acids: CSVVPPPGTEQYF.

V is TRBV10-3 and J is TRBJ2-3, with TRBD2 matching 11 bases. The CDR3 has 15 residues. The germline V gene has CDR1 ENHRY and CDR2 SYGVKD. V lost 3 bases and J lost 6; bases outside the gene matches: 5. The CDR3 nucleotides read TGTGCCATCAGTGAACTAGCGGGAGTTGGGGATACGCAGTATTTT. This encodes CAISELAGVGDTQYF.

The genes are TRBV12-3 or TRBV12-4 and TRBJ1-5; D remains unclear. Trimming took 5 bases from V and 0 from J, leaving 8 bases between them. CDR3 size: 14 residues. CDR3: CASSAAYSNQPQHF. In nucleotides, the CDR3 is TGTGCCAGCAGTGCAGCGTATAGCAATCAGCCCCAGCATTTT.

This clonotype was observed many times. CDR3 in amino acids: CASSLTVTGYNEQFF. In nucleotides, the CDR3 is TGTGCCAGCAGTTTGACTGTGACAGGGTACAATGAGCAGTTCTTC. The chain has TRBV12-3 or TRBV12-4 and TRBJ2-1; 7 nucleotides agree with TRBD1. The CDR3 has 15 amino acids. Trimming removed 3 bases from V and 4 bases from J; junction bases left unmatched: 6.

The chain employs TRBV15 and TRBJ2-7, with 7 positions matching TRBD1. CDR1 and CDR2 (germline): LNHNV, YYDKDF (reference sequence). The CDR3 totals 16 residues. V lost 5 bases, J lost 1 base, and 11 bases stayed unmatched. Here the CDR3 DNA reads TGTGCCACCAGCGGGGCCGAGGACAGGTCATCCTACGAGCAGTACTTC. As protein: CATSGAEDRSSYEQYF.

The V and J genes are TRBV30 and TRBJ2-2; D is possibly TRBD1 (6 bases). V was cut by 3 bases and J by 5 bases, with 19 bases left in between. The CDR3 covers 16 residues. Germline CDR1 GTSNPN, CDR2 SVGIG (reference sequence). CDR3 nucleotide sequence: TGTGCCTGGAGGTTCCCGGGACAAGAACTGACCGGGGAGCTGTTTTTT. As protein: CAWRFPGQELTGELFF.

This clonotype was detected many times. The rearrangement links TRBV4-1 to TRBJ2-3, with D possibly TRBD2 on 6 matching bases. Trimming shortened V by 4 bases and J by 2 bases, and 10 bases separated the two germline ends. The CDR3 extends over 14 amino acids. Germline CDR1 and CDR2: MGHRA and YSYEKL. The CDR3 is CASSRREITDTQYF. CDR3 coding DNA: TGCGCCAGCAGCCGCCGGGAGATCACAGATACGCAGTATTTT.

This clonotype appeared a few times. The V and J genes are TRBV10-3 and TRBJ2-3, with TRBD2 matching over 8 bases. The CDR3 contains 17 residues. The J segment lost 2 bases and the V segment lost 8 bases, leaving 15 bases of the junction unmatched. Per germline, CDR1 ENHRY and CDR2 SYGVKD. The CDR3 protein is CAISAWGSGAVTDTQYF. The CDR3 DNA is TGTGCCATCTCAGCCTGGGGTAGCGGGGCTGTCACAGATACGCAGTATTTT.

This clonotype was found a few times. This CDR3 reads CATSDSAGSNEQFF. As DNA, the CDR3 is TGTGCCACCAGTGATTCCGCAGGATCCAATGAGCAGTTCTTC. The chain joins TRBV24-1 to TRBJ2-1, with D uncertain. The ends were cut back, 2 bases at V and 6 bases at J, with 10 bases in the middle. Germline assignment: CDR1 KGHDR and CDR2 SFDVKD. The CDR3 loop spans 14 amino acids.

This clonotype has just a few counts. This sequence joins TRBV20-1 and TRBJ1-6; 7 bases are shared with TRBD1. V trimming: 0 bases; J trimming: 5 bases; junction bases outside the gene matches: 10. This CDR3 contains 17 residues. CDR1 is DFQATT and CDR2 is SNEGSKA in the germline V gene (reference sequence). As DNA, the CDR3 is TGCAGTGCTAGAGATTTTATGGGGACAGATAATAATTCACCCCTCCACTTT. It codes for CSARDFMGTDNNSPLHF.

V is TRBV4-1 and J is TRBJ2-3, with D tentatively TRBD1 (6 bases). There are 14 residues in the CDR3. CDR1 and CDR2 from the germline V gene are MGHRA and YSYEKL. Trimming shortened V by 3 bases and J by 5 bases, and 12 bases separated the two germline ends. CDR3 in amino acids: CASSQWEGGDTQYF. CDR3 in DNA: TGCGCCAGCAGCCAGTGGGAAGGGGGAGATACGCAGTATTTT.

In this sample, this clonotype turned up a few times. This chain links TRBV10-1 with TRBJ2-1; 13 bases align to TRBD2. This CDR3 has 17 residues. Per germline, CDR1 WNHNN and CDR2 SYGVQD (reference sequence). The V and J ends lost 2 bases and 4 bases, in that order; junction bases with no gene match: 5. CDR3 DNA sequence: TGCGCCAGCAGTGAGATAGGGACTAGCGGGGAATACAATGAGCAGTTCTTC. This gives the protein CASSEIGTSGEYNEQFF.

There are a few counts of this clonotype. The gene calls are TRBV25-1 and TRBJ2-7; tentatively, D is TRBD1 or TRBD2 (5 bases each). The germline gives CDR1 MGHDK, CDR2 SYGVNS. CDR3 length: 15 residues. Between the trimmed V and J ends, which lost 6 bases and 2 bases, there was a span of 17 bases. The CDR3 nucleotides are TGTGCCAGCAGGGGTCAGGGAGCAACCCCCTACGAGCAGTACTTC. Residues: CASRGQGATPYEQYF.

The table lists this clonotype with a few counts. This chain connects TRBV7-3 to TRBJ2-1, with D possibly TRBD2 on 6 matching bases. Trimming took off 5 bases at V and 3 bases at J, with 14 bases between the two ends. This CDR3 comprises 15 residues. Per the germline V gene, CDR1 is SGHTA and CDR2 is FQGTGA. The CDR3 DNA reads TGTGCCAGCAGCCTTAGTCTAGCGAGCTACAATGAGCAGTTCTTC. This gives the protein CASSLSLASYNEQFF.

The rearrangement uses TRBV4-1 and TRBJ1-3, with 10 bases fitting TRBD1. J lost 3 bases, V lost 4 bases, and 6 bases had no gene match. This CDR3 is built from 16 residues. Looked up from germline, CDR1 is MGHRA and CDR2 is YSYEKL. CDR3 loop: CASSLLGQGSGNTIYF. The CDR3 DNA reads TGCGCCAGCAGCCTACTGGGACAGGGGAGTGGAAACACCATATATTTT.

This clonotype was picked up a small number of times. The V gene is TRBV12-3 or TRBV12-4, the J gene TRBJ1-5; D is unclear. Trimming removed 1 base from V and 1 base from J, with 2 bases in between. The CDR3 loop spans 13 amino acids. The CDR3 is CASSLESNQPQHF. The CDR3 region has the DNA TGTGCCAGCAGTTTAGAGAGCAATCAGCCCCAGCATTTT.

The chain joins TRBV2 to TRBJ1-4; 7 bases are shared with TRBD1. CDR3 length: 15 amino acids. The germline V gene has CDR1 SNHLY and CDR2 FYNNEI. Losses at the gene ends were 1 base for V and 5 bases for J; bases not matched to a gene: 4. This CDR3 reads CASSEEGAANEKLFF. CDR3 sequence (DNA): TGTGCCAGCAGTGAAGAGGGGGCCGCCAATGAAAAACTGTTTTTT. The full variable domain, in which reference TRBV2 and TRBJ1-4 provide the parts outside the CDR3, is EPEVTQTPSHQVTQMGQEVILRCVPISNHLYFYWYRQILGQKVEFLVSFYNNEISEKSEIFDDQFSVERPDGSNFTLKIRSTKLEDSAMYFCASSEEGAANEKLFFGSGTQLSVL.